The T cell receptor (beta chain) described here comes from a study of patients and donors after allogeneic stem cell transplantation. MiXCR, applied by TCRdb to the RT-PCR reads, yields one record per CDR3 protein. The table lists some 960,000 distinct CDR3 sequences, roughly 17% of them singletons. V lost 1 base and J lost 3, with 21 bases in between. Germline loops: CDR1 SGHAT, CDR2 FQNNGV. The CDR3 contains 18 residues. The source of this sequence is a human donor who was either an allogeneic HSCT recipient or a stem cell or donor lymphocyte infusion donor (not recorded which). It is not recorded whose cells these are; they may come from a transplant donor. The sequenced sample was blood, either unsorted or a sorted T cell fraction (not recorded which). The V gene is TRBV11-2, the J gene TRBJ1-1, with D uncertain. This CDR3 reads CASSLVGPELAPDTEAFF. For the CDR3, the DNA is TGTGCCAGCAGCTTAGTCGGACCCGAACTAGCCCCGGACACTGAAGCTTTCTTT.